The clone carrying this TCR beta chain was picked up a small number of times. Its antigen remains unidentified. This sample was taken from a study of T cell responses to AZD1222 COVID-19 vaccine. About the study: Second-dose intervals of approximately 4 or approximately 12 weeks were pooled. Study-wide findings and caveats: Reports indicate that nearly half of spike-specific TCRs are directed at unmutated variant regions. The study sampled repertoires only after the peak T cell response.

Repertoires were generated with immunoSEQ multiplex PCR, while TCRdb's copy carries only in-frame clones and drops some. Among over 150,000 clones listed, roughly nine tenths were seen once. The CDR3 consists of 16 residues. Germline V gene data show CDR1 as SGHRS and CDR2 as YFSETQ. V dropped 2 bases and J dropped 8; count of bases not matched to a gene: 12. Specimen: peripheral blood, collected on day 0 of AZD1222 vaccination. V and J are TRBV5-1 and TRBJ1-2; TRBD1 agrees at 10 bases. The clonotype was recovered from an adult in good health. CDR3 nucleotides: TGCGCCAGCAGCTTTGGGACAGGGGATCCTGGGAGAGGCTACACCTTC. Encoded protein: CASSFGTGDPGRGYTF.